The 2 T cell receptor beta chains given below trace back to one sample, sequenced in a study of low-dose radiotherapy and immunotherapy resistance in tumors. Time point meaning: after trial treatment. Treatment meaning: LDRT plus nivolumab, ipilimumab, low-dose cyclophosphamide and aspirin (RACIN trial). TRAV- and TRBV-specific primers, spanning alpha and beta chains, primed first-strand cDNA. TCR amplification involved about 19 PCR cycles with a constant-region primer and V-primer adapter. TCRdb itself ran the reads through MiXCR, one entry per CDR3 protein. This table holds more than 30,000 distinct CDR3 sequences, around 54% found once. The sequencing here drew on PBMCs, taken after low-dose radiotherapy plus immunotherapy. The source is a male donor with gallbladder cancer.

This clonotype was seen more than once but under ten times. With a far larger clone one base away, a read error is the likely cause. The J gene is TRBJ2-1, the V gene TRBV29-1; a possible D gene is TRBD2 (5 bases). The CDR3 has 14 residues. V dropped 6 bases and J dropped 10 bases, with 22 bases sitting between them. Per germline, CDR1 SQVTM and CDR2 ANQGSEA. The CDR3 loop reads CSVSTRSSSYEQFF. CDR3 in DNA: TGCAGCGTCTCCACTAGGTCGAGCTCCTACGAGCAGTTCTTC.

The J gene is TRBJ1-3, the V gene TRBV28; maybe TRBD1 (6 bases). Trimming left V 10 bases short and J 5 bases short, with 12 bases between. This CDR3 spans 12 amino acids. CDR1 is MDHEN and CDR2 is SYDVKM in the germline V gene. The CDR3 coding sequence is TGTGCCACCAGGGACACTAGAAACACCATATATTTT. Amino acid sequence: CATRDTRNTIYF.